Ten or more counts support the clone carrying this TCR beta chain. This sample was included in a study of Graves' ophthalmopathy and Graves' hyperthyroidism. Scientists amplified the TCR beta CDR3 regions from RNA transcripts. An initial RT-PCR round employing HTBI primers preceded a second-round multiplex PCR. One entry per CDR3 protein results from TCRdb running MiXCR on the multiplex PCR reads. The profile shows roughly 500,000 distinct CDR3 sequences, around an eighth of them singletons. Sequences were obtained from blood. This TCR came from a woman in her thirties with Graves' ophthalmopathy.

The CDR3 DNA reads TGTGCCAGTAGTCGCGTCGCAGGGGAAAGCGGGGAGCTGTTTTTT. Translation: CASSRVAGESGELFF. J is TRBJ2-2 and V is TRBV19, with D possibly being TRBD1 (6 bases). Germline V gene lookup returns CDR1 LNHDA and CDR2 SQIVND (reference sequence). The V gene lost 5 bases and the J gene lost 7 bases, with 17 bases spanning the gap. CDR3 length: 15 amino acids.